Below are 28 T cell receptor beta chains sequenced from a single sample in a study of regulatory T cells in long-lasting Graves disease. Relying on iRepertoire HTBI primers and Arm-PCR of CDR3 regions, the team built TCR beta libraries. Via MiXCR, TCRdb re-called the multiplex PCR reads, giving one row per CDR3 protein. The data hold hundreds of thousands of distinct CDR3 sequences, with approximately 12% observed a single time. Time point specified: newly diagnosed GD, antithyroid drugs for less than 3 months. RNA isolated from PBMCs was used to make the TCR library. These data were also reused for a study on T cells in Graves' hyperthyroidism and ophthalmopathy.

The sample here was peripheral blood mononuclear cells (PBMCs), taken at new diagnosis, from a patient treated with antithyroid drugs. The origin of the receptors is a man aged 25-40 years with Graves disease.

This clonotype was seen repeatedly, ten times or more. The chain couples TRBV2 to TRBJ1-2, with D possibly matching TRBD1 (5 bases). The CDR3 is 12 residues long. Deletions cut 6 bases from V and 6 bases from J, with 11 bases between. Germline-derived CDR1 and CDR2 are SNHLY and FYNNEI. CDR3 DNA: TGTGCCAGCAGGTTAGAGGGACATGGCTACACCTTC. Protein: CASRLEGHGYTF. Filled out from reference TRBV2 and TRBJ1-2, the complete variable domain reads EPEVTQTPSHQVTQMGQEVILRCVPISNHLYFYWYRQILGQKVEFLVSFYNNEISEKSEIFDDQFSVERPDGSNFTLKIRSTKLEDSAMYFCASRLEGHGYTFGSGTRLTVV.

This clonotype showed up just a few times. The chain links TRBV11-2 to TRBJ1-4; TRBD1 is a possible D gene (5 bases). Germline CDR1 is SGHAT and CDR2 is FQNNGV. The CDR3 consists of 14 residues. The germline V and J ends were trimmed by 5 bases and 7 bases, with 14 bases remaining between them. CDR3: CASSTNTGPEKLFF. In DNA, the CDR3 is TGTGCCAGCAGCACCAACACGGGGCCTGAAAAACTGTTTTTT.

This clonotype has more than one count but fewer than ten. J is TRBJ1-4 and V is TRBV29-1; TRBD1 matches at 7 bases. The germline CDR1 and CDR2 sequences are SQVTM and ANQGSEA. Losses at the gene ends were 7 bases for V and 5 bases for J; bases not matched to a gene: 7. CDR3 length equals 13 residues. The CDR3 loop is CSAVRDRNEKLFF. DNA for the CDR3: TGCAGCGCGGTCCGGGACAGAAATGAAAAACTGTTTTTT.

This clonotype has at least ten counts. This rearrangement joins TRBV12-3 or TRBV12-4 to TRBJ1-5, with a weak D call TRBD1 (6 bases). This CDR3 is built from 14 residues. Trimming pared 6 bases from V and 2 bases from J, leaving 11 bases between. CDR3 nucleotides: TGTGCCAGCAGCAAAAACAGGGGCAATCAGCCCCAGCATTTT. It is translated as CASSKNRGNQPQHF.

The chain recombines TRBV28 with TRBJ1-4, with a possible D match to TRBD1 (6 bases). There are 16 residues in the CDR3. Germline loops: CDR1 MDHEN, CDR2 SYDVKM. The V and J ends lost 5 bases and 0 bases respectively, with 13 bases between them. CDR3 nucleotides: TGTGCCAGCAGTGTATCAGGGGTTGCAACTAATGAAAAACTGTTTTTT. As protein: CASSVSGVATNEKLFF.

As for this clonotype: Since a much larger clone is just one base distant, this may be a read error. V is TRBV7-3 and J is TRBJ1-2, with 8 bases matching TRBD1. V lost 7 bases to trimming and J lost 6 bases; unmatched junction nucleotides: 7. Germline V lookup: CDR1 SGHTA, CDR2 FQGTGA. The CDR3 has 13 amino acids. DNA for the CDR3: TGTGCCAGCAACCCAGGACAGGGCGATGGCTACACCTTC. Translating gives CASNPGQGDGYTF.

The chain combines TRBV20-1 with TRBJ2-7, with 9 bases aligning to TRBD2. CDR1 is DFQATT and CDR2 is SNEGSKA in the germline V gene (reference sequence). This CDR3 has 13 residues. The V segment lost 4 bases and the J segment 2 bases; nucleotides outside the gene matches: 3. The CDR3 DNA reads TGCAGTGCTATGCGGGAGGGGCCCTACGAGCAGTACTTC. It is translated as CSAMREGPYEQYF.

The chain is built from TRBV12-3 or TRBV12-4 and TRBJ2-5; TRBD2 agrees at 14 bases. The V gene end was trimmed by 5 bases and the J gene end by 4 bases; junction bases not matched to a gene: 9. This CDR3 is built from 17 residues. CDR3 nucleotide sequence: TGTGCCAGCAGTAAGCCGGGACTAGCGGGAGTGGTAGAGACCCAGTACTTC. It encodes CASSKPGLAGVVETQYF.

This clonotype has a count of ten or more. The chain combines TRBV14 with TRBJ2-1; 8 bases align to TRBD2. This CDR3 comprises 14 residues. Germline V CDR1 and CDR2: SGHDN, FVKESK. J gave up 9 bases and V 5 bases, and 9 bases lay outside the gene matches. The CDR3 nucleotides are TGTGCCAGCAGCGTTATAGCGGGATTGGGTGAGCAGTTCTTC. Translating it yields CASSVIAGLGEQFF.

This clonotype came up many times. This chain links TRBV7-9 with TRBJ1-4; D gene ambiguous. Germline V CDR1 and CDR2: SEHNR, FQNEAQ (reference sequence). The ends were cut back, 0 bases at V and 4 bases at J, with 15 bases in the middle. The CDR3 covers 17 residues. CDR3 DNA sequence: TGTGCCAGCAGCTTAGCTGAGCGGACGGCTTATAATGAAAAACTGTTTTTT. Protein product: CASSLAERTAYNEKLFF.

This clonotype was observed a handful of times. V gene TRBV7-9 combines with J gene TRBJ2-1; D ambiguous. CDR3 length: 13 amino acids. The V and J ends lost 1 base and 9 bases respectively, with 10 bases between them. Germline V lookup: CDR1 SEHNR, CDR2 FQNEAQ (reference sequence). CDR3 in amino acids: CASSLGLLSEQFF. CDR3 in DNA: TGTGCCAGCAGCTTAGGGCTTCTTAGTGAGCAGTTCTTC.

The chain links TRBV2 to TRBJ2-5; D gene ambiguous. CDR1 SNHLY and CDR2 FYNNEI come from the germline V gene. Trimming pared 8 bases from V and 3 bases from J, leaving 13 bases between. The CDR3 extends over 13 amino acids. The CDR3 DNA is TGTGCCAGCTCCGACGGGCAGGAAGAGACCCAGTACTTC. Its translation is CASSDGQEETQYF.

This clonotype was seen at least ten times. The chain combines TRBV29-1 with TRBJ2-7; 7 bases align to TRBD2. J gave up 5 bases and V 7 bases, and 17 bases lay outside the gene matches. The length of the CDR3 is 15 residues. Germline V gene lookup returns CDR1 SQVTM and CDR2 ANQGSEA. As DNA, the CDR3 is TGCAGCGCCTCAAAGACCGGGGGAGGGCACAACGAGCAGTACTTC. Its translation: CSASKTGGGHNEQYF.

The chain recombines TRBV3-1 with TRBJ2-5; TRBD2 agrees at 10 bases. Per germline, CDR1 LGHDT and CDR2 YNNKEL (reference sequence). This CDR3 contains 14 residues. V lost 8 bases to trimming and J lost 5 bases; unmatched junction nucleotides: 8. CDR3 sequence: CASRRTSGGETQYF. The CDR3 DNA reads as TGTGCCAGCCGAAGGACTAGCGGTGGGGAGACCCAGTACTTC.

This clonotype was seen only once. Germline is not matched at one junction end, which may reflect a read error. V is TRBV20-1 and J is TRBJ2-4; 9 bases match TRBD1. Germline loops: CDR1 DFQATT, CDR2 SNEGSKA (reference sequence). The CDR3 runs to 20 residues. As DNA, the CDR3 is TGCAGTGCTAGAGCGTCTTCCCGGGACAGGGCGTATTATGACAAAAACATTCGGTACTTC. Encoded protein: CSARASSRDRAYYDKNIRYF.

Only a few counts were recorded for this clonotype. V usage is TRBV9 and J usage is TRBJ2-7, with 7 bases lining up with TRBD1. The germline V gene has CDR1 SGDLS and CDR2 YYNGEE. CDR3 length: 15 amino acids. Trimming cost V 4 bases and J 3 bases; bases outside gene matches: 10. CDR3 sequence (DNA): TGTGCCAGCAGCCCCCGGGACAGCAAAAGCTACGAGCAGTACTTC. Its protein product is CASSPRDSKSYEQYF.

The chain joins TRBV6-1 to TRBJ2-2, with TRBD2 identical over 9 bases. V shed 6 bases, J shed 6 bases, and the junction held 11 bases outside the gene matches. This CDR3 contains 16 residues. Looked up from germline, CDR1 is MNHNS and CDR2 is SASEGT. The CDR3 region has the DNA TGTGCCAGCAGAGTCCTAATAGCGGGAGCCCCCGGGGAGCTGTTTTTT. Protein product: CASRVLIAGAPGELFF.

This clonotype was counted at least ten times. V and J are TRBV19 and TRBJ1-5; D is ambiguous. CDR1 is LNHDA and CDR2 is SQIVND in the germline V gene (reference sequence). V lost 4 bases and J lost 7, with 11 bases in between. CDR3 length: 13 residues. Here the CDR3 reads CASSTNGEQPQHF. The CDR3 DNA sequence: TGTGCCAGTAGTACGAACGGGGAGCAGCCCCAGCATTTT.

This clonotype was seen repeatedly, ten times or more. J is TRBJ1-2 and V is TRBV10-3; weak D call: TRBD1 (5 bases). Germline values: CDR1 ENHRY, CDR2 SYGVKD. Between the trimmed V and J ends, which lost 3 bases and 8 bases, there was a span of 19 bases. There are 15 residues in the CDR3. The DNA for the CDR3 is TGTGCCATCAGTGATTCAGCGGCGGGGACTGGGGGCTACACCTTC. It is translated as CAISDSAAGTGGYTF.

On this clonotype itself: As the CDR3 is not closed by the conserved phenylalanine or tryptophan, this likely results from a read error. The chain combines TRBV7-9 with TRBJ1-1; D call uncertain. The CDR3 consists of 13 residues. The V and J ends lost 1 base and 1 base respectively, with 4 bases between them. Germline V CDR1 and CDR2: SEHNR, FQNEAQ (reference sequence). Here the CDR3 reads CASSLDRNTEAFL. CDR3 nucleotides: TGTGCCAGCAGCTTAGACAGGAACACTGAAGCTTTCCTT.

This clonotype came up many times. J is TRBJ2-7 and V is TRBV7-2, with D possibly being TRBD1 or TRBD2 (5 bases each). This CDR3 is built from 11 residues. Germline V lookup: CDR1 SGHTA, CDR2 FQGNSA. The ends were cut back, 8 bases at V and 2 bases at J, with 7 bases in the middle. CDR3 in DNA: TGTGCCAGCGGGACGACCTACGAGCAGTACTTC. Translation: CASGTTYEQYF. The variable domain in full, with the rest retrieved from reference TRBV7-2 and TRBJ2-7, is GAGVSQSPSNKVTEKGKDVELRCDPISGHTALYWYRQSLGQGLEFLIYFQGNSAPDKSGLPSDRFSAERTGGSVSTLTIQRTQQEDSAVYLCASGTTYEQYFGPGTRLTVT.

V gene TRBV3-1 combines with J gene TRBJ2-5, with D unresolved. Germline values: CDR1 LGHDT, CDR2 YNNKEL (reference sequence). V was shortened by 0 bases and J by 5 bases, with 10 bases between the two germline ends. The CDR3 is made up of 14 amino acids. As DNA, the CDR3 is TGTGCCAGCAGCCAAGAAACGATTGTTGAGACCCAGTACTTC. Protein product: CASSQETIVETQYF.

This clonotype showed up just a few times. The chain recombines TRBV27 with TRBJ1-4; 11 nucleotides align to TRBD1. CDR1 and CDR2 (germline): MNHEY, SMNVEV (reference sequence). V shed 8 bases and J 8 bases; nucleotides not matched to a gene: 13. CDR3 length: 16 amino acids. The CDR3, as DNA: TGTGCCAGCCGAGCCGGGACAGGGGGACATCGGGAAAAACTGTTTTTT. Protein: CASRAGTGGHREKLFF. Combining the CDR3 with reference TRBV27 and TRBJ1-4 gives the whole variable domain EAQVTQNPRYLITVTGKKLTVTCSQNMNHEYMSWYRQDPGLGLRQIYYSMNVEVTDKGDVPEGYKVSRKEKRNFPLILESPSPNQTSLYFCASRAGTGGHREKLFFGSGTQLSVL.

In this sample, this clonotype turned up many times. The chain combines TRBV12-3 or TRBV12-4 with TRBJ2-7, with unresolved D. V lost 5 bases and J 2 bases, leaving 16 bases between the germline ends. The CDR3 contains 15 residues. This chain's CDR3 is CASSRFSPKAYEQYF. In DNA, the CDR3 is TGTGCCAGCAGTCGATTCTCACCGAAAGCCTACGAGCAGTACTTC.

This clonotype was counted many times. The chain combines TRBV5-1 with TRBJ1-4; D unclear. This CDR3 spans 16 amino acids. The V gene's germline CDR1 is SGHRS and CDR2 YFSETQ. Trimming removed 2 bases from V and 0 bases from J, with 11 bases in between. DNA for the CDR3: TGCGCCAGCAGCTTAACCGGACGAGCAACTAATGAAAAACTGTTTTTT. It is translated as CASSLTGRATNEKLFF.

This clonotype was counted many times. The chain combines TRBV7-3 with TRBJ2-1, with 9 bases fitting TRBD2. Germline V gene data show CDR1 as SGHTA and CDR2 as FQGTGA. The CDR3 loop spans 16 amino acids. V trimming: 1 base; J trimming: 3 bases; junction bases outside the gene matches: 4. The CDR3 loop is CASSLKAGGGYNEQFF. As DNA, the CDR3 is TGTGCCAGCAGCTTAAAAGCGGGAGGCGGCTACAATGAGCAGTTCTTC.

A remark on this clonotype: This may be a read error, as it is one base from a much larger clone. The J gene is TRBJ2-1, the V gene TRBV24-1, with D perhaps assigned TRBD1 or TRBD2 (5 bases each). CDR1 is KGHDR and CDR2 is SFDVKD in the germline V gene. The CDR3 contains 14 residues. CDR3 amino acids: CATSDLGTPVKQLF. CDR3 nucleotides: TGTGCCACCAGTGATTTGGGGACCCCCGTTAAGCAGCTCTTC.

As regards this clonotype: This may be a read error, as it is one base from a much larger clone. This sequence joins TRBV5-5 and TRBJ2-5, with D unclear. The CDR3 extends over 15 amino acids. Germline lookup yields CDR1 SGHKS and CDR2 YYEKEE (reference sequence). Trimming removed 4 bases from V and 5 bases from J, with 18 bases in between. The CDR3 nucleotides are TGTGCCAGCAGCAGAGGACGGAGCCATGGGGAGACCCAGTACTTC. Its protein is CASSRGRSHGETQYF.